This TCR beta chain was sequenced in a study of T cells after yellow fever vaccination. Study-wide context: Libraries from low-cell-number fractions were prepared with the SMART-Seq v4 Ultra Low Input RNA kit.

The CDR3 totals 15 residues. Germline assignment: CDR1 DFQATT and CDR2 SNEGSKA (reference sequence). Trimming at V came to 6 bases and at J to 2 bases, leaving 6 bases not matched to a gene. Findings and caveats of the study: There was a possibility that FACS-sorted repertoires contained abundant clonotypes contaminating from the bulk population. CD4 and CD8 compartments shared a small share of clonotypes.

5'RACE template switching added a universal primer site and UMIs to TCR cDNA. In TCRdb, the 5' RACE reads were re-called with MiXCR into one record per CDR3 protein. The sample lists under 700,000 distinct CDR3 sequences; roughly a sixth were seen once. Only a few counts were recorded for this clonotype. The antigen remains undetermined. The specimen comprised PBMCs, sampled roughly 5 days after the first yellow fever vaccination. The rearrangement links TRBV20-1 to TRBJ2-7; 14 bases agree with TRBD2. The TCR comes from a man aged 18 to 29 who received the YFV17D yellow fever vaccine. CDR3 sequence: CSAPGLAGVAYEQYF. CDR3 DNA sequence: TGCAGTGCGCCGGGACTAGCGGGGGTCGCCTACGAGCAGTACTTC.